This TCR beta chain originates from a study of blood T cell repertoires in COVID-19. Study as a whole: The United States, Italy and Spain provided the acute and convalescent COVID-19 samples.

The germline CDR1 and CDR2 sequences are SGHNT and YYREEE (reference sequence). Trimming stripped 6 bases from V and 3 bases from J, with 15 bases between. The CDR3 has 14 amino acids. Only in-frame clones appear in the TCRdb table, and some are missing; sequencing was by immunoSEQ multiplex PCR. The sample has 140,000 to 150,000 clones, 75% to 90% seen once. This clonotype originated in a human donor in a cohort sampled during active COVID-19. The specimen sequenced was peripheral blood. The gene calls are TRBV5-4 and TRBJ1-2; TRBD1 might be the D (6 bases). The CDR3 loop reads CASTRTGTHYGYTF. CDR3 DNA: TGTGCCAGCACCCGTACAGGGACCCACTATGGCTACACCTTC. The complete variable domain, with remaining parts taken from reference TRBV5-4 and TRBJ1-2, reads ETGVTQSPTHLIKTRGQQVTLRCSSQSGHNTVSWYQQALGQGPQFIFQYYREEENGRGNFPPRFSGLQFPNYSSELNVNALELDDSALYLCASTRTGTHYGYTFGSGTRLTVV.